The rows below give T cell receptor beta chains drawn from one sample of a study of Ad26.COV2.S vaccination and SARS-CoV-2 variants. The method was immunoSEQ multiplex PCR; TCRdb's version includes in-frame clones alone and lacks a portion of them. The sample carries about 350,000 clones, 80% to 90% recorded once. The specimen comprised peripheral blood, sampled in a trial of Ad26.COV2.S vaccine versus placebo. Receptors originate from a person aged 18 to 65 who received the Ad26.COV2.S COVID-19 vaccine or a placebo. The conserved cysteine and the conserved F or W are not part of the CDR3 here. Each record gives: V gene, CDR3 protein.

v_gene: TRBV6-2/TRBV6-3; CDR3aa: ASSYSTHGQF
v_gene: TRBV5-4; CDR3aa: ASSPGQGAQVTGELF
v_gene: TRBV29-1; CDR3aa: SVEDQGGYTEAF
v_gene: TRBV30; CDR3aa: AWSVGTSGGAYNEQF
v_gene: TRBV12-3/TRBV12-4; CDR3aa: ASVVAAKNIQY
v_gene: TRBV28; CDR3aa: ASRYGNTIY
v_gene: TRBV2; CDR3aa: ASIRDRGDTIY
v_gene: TRBV18; CDR3aa: ASSPPGGGGASLWNEQF
v_gene: TRBV19; CDR3aa: ASKDTPSYNSPLH
v_gene: TRBV11-2; CDR3aa: ASSPLAGQSSGNTIY
v_gene: TRBV19; CDR3aa: ASSIVWQGTYEQY
v_gene: TRBV6-6; CDR3aa: AGRLAGGPENEQF
v_gene: TRBV5-1; CDR3aa: ASSSLGTPGGYT
v_gene: TRBV30; CDR3aa: AWLNRGQRAEAF
v_gene: TRBV5-1; CDR3aa: ASSFGGLGSQETQY
v_gene: TRBV7-2; CDR3aa: ASSSPTEAGNTIY
v_gene: TRBV6-5; CDR3aa: ASSYRQGRYEQY
v_gene: TRBV13; CDR3aa: ASSTGHANTYEQY
v_gene: TRBV5-6; CDR3aa: ASSSPGAWGSGANVLT
v_gene: TRBV29-1; CDR3aa: SVEAGYYGYT
v_gene: TRBV19; CDR3aa: ASRTSGYSYNEQF
v_gene: TRBV5-1; CDR3aa: ASSLAPGSEAF
v_gene: TRBV19; CDR3aa: ASATWGGAKNIQY
v_gene: TRBV2; CDR3aa: ASYTLAVTDTQY
v_gene: TRBV27; CDR3aa: ASSLDGGYGYT
v_gene: TRBV27; CDR3aa: ASSPWDGRYEQY
v_gene: TRBV10-3; CDR3aa: AISPDRVEPQH
v_gene: TRBV4-2; CDR3aa: ASSQATGGGSNQPQH
v_gene: TRBV7-9; CDR3aa: ASSLVSGTSHNEQF
v_gene: TRBV11-2; CDR3aa: ASSLGQGTISYEQY
v_gene: TRBV18; CDR3aa: ASSNLSDTQY
v_gene: TRBV7-9; CDR3aa: ASSISGGGSYNEQF
v_gene: TRBV7-9; CDR3aa: ASSGGQGAYEQF
v_gene: TRBV7-2; CDR3aa: ASSTLGLAGQETQY
v_gene: TRBV12-3/TRBV12-4; CDR3aa: ASSNQGLGYT
v_gene: TRBV21-1; CDR3aa: ASSKATGRLAGDRELF
v_gene: TRBV6-5; CDR3aa: ASSGTGSNQPQH
v_gene: TRBV27; CDR3aa: ASSSPGTGNTGELF
v_gene: TRBV6-1; CDR3aa: ASSEANRHHYGYT
v_gene: TRBV5-4; CDR3aa: ASSLGGEHEQY
v_gene: TRBV18; CDR3aa: ASSPVTYTSGANVLT
v_gene: TRBV12-3/TRBV12-4; CDR3aa: ASQGYTDTQY
v_gene: TRBV7-6; CDR3aa: ASSLSGRETDTQY
v_gene: TRBV5-1; CDR3aa: ASSSRRQDNEKLF
v_gene: TRBV5-1; CDR3aa: ASSLGQGGTGELF
v_gene: TRBV9; CDR3aa: ASSASGDRFSNYGYT
v_gene: TRBV5-4; CDR3aa: ASSLGLGEETQY
v_gene: TRBV11-3; CDR3aa: ASSTGVGNTIY
v_gene: TRBV4-3; CDR3aa: ASSPYGAGVNEKLF
v_gene: TRBV7-2; CDR3aa: ASSLRGTEAF
v_gene: TRBV6-2/TRBV6-3; CDR3aa: ASSPSGQEQNYGYT
v_gene: TRBV25-1; CDR3aa: ASKKTGTDNSPLH
v_gene: TRBV25-1; CDR3aa: ASSSLTLGEQY
v_gene: TRBV6-5; CDR3aa: ASSLRQMNTEAF
v_gene: TRBV2; CDR3aa: ASSQDYYEQY
v_gene: TRBV7-2; CDR3aa: ASSLLGVETQY
v_gene: TRBV5-1; CDR3aa: ASSSTQAGGETQY
v_gene: TRBV3-1/TRBV3-2; CDR3aa: ASSLPGTGAESSYNSPLH